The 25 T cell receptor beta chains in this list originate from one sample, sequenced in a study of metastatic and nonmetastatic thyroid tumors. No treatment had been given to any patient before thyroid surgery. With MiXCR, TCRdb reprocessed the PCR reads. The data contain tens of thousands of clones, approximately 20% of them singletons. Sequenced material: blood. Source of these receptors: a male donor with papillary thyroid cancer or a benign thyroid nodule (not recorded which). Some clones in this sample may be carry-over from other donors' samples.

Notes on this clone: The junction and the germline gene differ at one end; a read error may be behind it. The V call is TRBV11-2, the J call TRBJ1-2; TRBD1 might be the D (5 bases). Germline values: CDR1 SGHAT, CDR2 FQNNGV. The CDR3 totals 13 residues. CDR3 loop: CANSLVAKGGYTF. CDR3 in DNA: TGTGCCAACAGCTTAGTGGCAAAGGGGGGCTACACCTTC.

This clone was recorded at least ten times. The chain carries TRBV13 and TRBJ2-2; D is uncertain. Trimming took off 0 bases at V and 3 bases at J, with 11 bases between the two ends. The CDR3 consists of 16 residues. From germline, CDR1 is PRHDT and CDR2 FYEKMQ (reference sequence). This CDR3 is CASSLGRSWDTGELFF. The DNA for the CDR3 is TGTGCCAGCAGCTTAGGCCGCAGTTGGGACACCGGGGAGCTGTTTTTT.

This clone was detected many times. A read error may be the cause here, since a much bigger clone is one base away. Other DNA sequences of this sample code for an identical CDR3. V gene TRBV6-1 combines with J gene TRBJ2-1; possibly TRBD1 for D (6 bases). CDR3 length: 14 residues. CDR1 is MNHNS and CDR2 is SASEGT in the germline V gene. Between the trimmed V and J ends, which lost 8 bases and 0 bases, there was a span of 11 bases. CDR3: CASGDTSSYNEQFF. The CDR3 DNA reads TGTGCCAGCGGGGACACTAGCTCCTACAATGAGCAGTTCTTC.

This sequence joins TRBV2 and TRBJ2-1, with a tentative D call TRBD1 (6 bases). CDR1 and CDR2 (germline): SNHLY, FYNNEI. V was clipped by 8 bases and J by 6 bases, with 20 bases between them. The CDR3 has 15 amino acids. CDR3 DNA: TGTGCCAGCCTTACGGACAGCATTTGGGGCAATGAGCAGTTCTTC. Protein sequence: CASLTDSIWGNEQFF.

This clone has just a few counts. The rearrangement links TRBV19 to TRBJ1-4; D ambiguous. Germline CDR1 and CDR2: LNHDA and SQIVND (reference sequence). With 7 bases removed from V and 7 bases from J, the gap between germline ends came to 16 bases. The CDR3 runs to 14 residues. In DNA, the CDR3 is TGTGCCAGTACCTCCAGTTGGGGTACTGAAAAACTGTTTTTT. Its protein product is CASTSSWGTEKLFF. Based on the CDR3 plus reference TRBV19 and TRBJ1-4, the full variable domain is DGGITQSPKYLFRKEGQNVTLSCEQNLNHDAMYWYRQDPGQGLRLIYYSQIVNDFQKGDIAEGYSVSREKKESFPLTVTSAQKNPTAFYLCASTSSWGTEKLFFGSGTQLSVL.

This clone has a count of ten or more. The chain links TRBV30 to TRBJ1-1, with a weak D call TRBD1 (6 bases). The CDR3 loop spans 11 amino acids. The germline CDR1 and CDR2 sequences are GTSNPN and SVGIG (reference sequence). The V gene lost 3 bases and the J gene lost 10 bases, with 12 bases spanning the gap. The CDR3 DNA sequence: TGTGCCTGGAGCAGACAGGAAGGAGCTTTCTTT. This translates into CAWSRQEGAFF.

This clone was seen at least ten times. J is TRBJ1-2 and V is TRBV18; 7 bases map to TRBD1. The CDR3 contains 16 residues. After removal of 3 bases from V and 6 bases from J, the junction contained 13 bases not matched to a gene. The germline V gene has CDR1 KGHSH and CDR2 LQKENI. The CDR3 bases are TGTGCCAGCTCACCGACGGGGACAGCCCAAACCCATGGCTACACCTTC. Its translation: CASSPTGTAQTHGYTF.

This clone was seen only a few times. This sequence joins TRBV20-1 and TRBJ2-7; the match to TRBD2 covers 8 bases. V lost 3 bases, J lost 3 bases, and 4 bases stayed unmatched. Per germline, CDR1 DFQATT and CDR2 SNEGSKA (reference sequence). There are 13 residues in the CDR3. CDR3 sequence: CSARVSGNYEQYF. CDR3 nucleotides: TGCAGTGCTAGGGTTAGCGGGAACTACGAGCAGTACTTC.

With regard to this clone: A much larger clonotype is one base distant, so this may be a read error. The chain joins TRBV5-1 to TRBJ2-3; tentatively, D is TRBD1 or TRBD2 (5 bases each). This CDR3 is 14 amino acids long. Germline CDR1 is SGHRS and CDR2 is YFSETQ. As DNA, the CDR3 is TGCTCCAGCAGCCGGGACGGCGGGTCGGATACGCAGTATTTT. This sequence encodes CSSSRDGGSDTQYF.

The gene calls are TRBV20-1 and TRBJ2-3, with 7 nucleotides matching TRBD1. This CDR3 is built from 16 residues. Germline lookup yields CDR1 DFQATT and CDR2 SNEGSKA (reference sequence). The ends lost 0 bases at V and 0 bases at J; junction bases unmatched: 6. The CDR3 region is CSARDPGTESTDTQYF. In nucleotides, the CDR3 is TGCAGTGCTAGAGATCCCGGGACAGAAAGCACAGATACGCAGTATTTT.

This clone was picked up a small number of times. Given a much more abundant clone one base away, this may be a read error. The CDR3 sequence is CASPGLLQETQYF. In DNA form, the CDR3 reads TGTGCCAGCCCAGGGCTGCTTCAAGAGACCCAGTACTTC. The chain couples TRBV12-3 or TRBV12-4 to TRBJ2-5; the D gene is possibly TRBD1 (5 bases). CDR3 size: 13 residues. The V and J ends lost 8 bases and 2 bases respectively, with 12 bases between them.

CDR3 sequence: CASSQGPNTEAFF. CDR3 nucleotides: TGTGCCAGCAGCCAAGGCCCGAACACTGAAGCTTTCTTT. The V call is TRBV3-1, the J call TRBJ1-1; D unresolved. The V end was cut by 1 base, the J end by 1 base, with 4 bases between. This CDR3 contains 13 residues. From germline, CDR1 is LGHDT and CDR2 YNNKEL (reference sequence).

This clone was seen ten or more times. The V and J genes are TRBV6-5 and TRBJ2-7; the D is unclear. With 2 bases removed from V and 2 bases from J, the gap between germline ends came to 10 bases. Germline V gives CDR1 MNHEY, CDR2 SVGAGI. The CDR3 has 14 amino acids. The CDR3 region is CASSYGETAYEQYF. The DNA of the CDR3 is TGTGCCAGCAGTTACGGGGAAACCGCCTACGAGCAGTACTTC.

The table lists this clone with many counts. CDR3 coding DNA: TGTGCCAGTAGTTTAACAACAAGGGACAGAGAGACCCAGTACTTC. Translated, it gives CASSLTTRDRETQYF. The chain has TRBV19 and TRBJ2-5; TRBD1 matches 7 bases. Germline assignment: CDR1 LNHDA and CDR2 SQIVND (reference sequence). The CDR3 is 15 amino acids. Trimming cost V 5 bases and J 4 bases; bases outside gene matches: 10.

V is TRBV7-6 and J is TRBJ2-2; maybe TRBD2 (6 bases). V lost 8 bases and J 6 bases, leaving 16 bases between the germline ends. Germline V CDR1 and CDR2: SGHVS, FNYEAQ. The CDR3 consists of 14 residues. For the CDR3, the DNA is TGTGCCAGCCGCCCGGGGGAGTACTCCGGGGAGCTGTTTTTT. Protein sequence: CASRPGEYSGELFF.

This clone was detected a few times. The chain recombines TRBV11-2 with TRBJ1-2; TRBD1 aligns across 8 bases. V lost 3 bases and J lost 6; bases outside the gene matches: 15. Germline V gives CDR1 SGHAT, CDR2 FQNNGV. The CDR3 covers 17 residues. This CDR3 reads CASSFGRFMDRVHGYTF. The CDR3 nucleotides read TGTGCCAGCAGCTTTGGCCGCTTTATGGACAGGGTTCATGGCTACACCTTC.

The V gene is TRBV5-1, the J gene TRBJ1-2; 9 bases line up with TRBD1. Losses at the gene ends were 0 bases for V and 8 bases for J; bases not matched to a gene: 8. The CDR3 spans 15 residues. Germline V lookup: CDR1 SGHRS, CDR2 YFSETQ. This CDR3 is CASSLGVTGGEGYTF. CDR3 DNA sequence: TGCGCCAGCAGCTTGGGGGTAACAGGGGGCGAGGGCTACACCTTC.

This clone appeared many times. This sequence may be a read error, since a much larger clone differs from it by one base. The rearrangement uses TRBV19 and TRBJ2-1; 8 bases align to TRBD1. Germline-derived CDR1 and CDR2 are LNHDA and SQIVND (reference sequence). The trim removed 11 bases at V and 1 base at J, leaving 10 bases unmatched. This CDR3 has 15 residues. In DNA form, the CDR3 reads TGTGCCGGTAATACACAGGGGGGATCCTACAATGAGCAGTTCTTC. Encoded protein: CAGNTQGGSYNEQFF.

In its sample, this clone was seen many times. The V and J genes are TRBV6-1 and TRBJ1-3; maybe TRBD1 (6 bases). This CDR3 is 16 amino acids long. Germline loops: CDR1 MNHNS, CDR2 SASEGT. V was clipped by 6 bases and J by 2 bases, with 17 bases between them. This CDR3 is CASSRQERFPGNTIYF. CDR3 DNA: TGTGCCAGCAGCCGACAGGAAAGATTCCCTGGAAACACCATATATTTT.

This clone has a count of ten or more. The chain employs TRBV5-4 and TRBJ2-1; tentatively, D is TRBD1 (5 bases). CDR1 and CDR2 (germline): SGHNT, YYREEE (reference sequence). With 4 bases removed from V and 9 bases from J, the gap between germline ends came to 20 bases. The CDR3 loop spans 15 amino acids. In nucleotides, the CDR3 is TGTGCCAGCAGCGCCCGGAGCAGGGCTGGAACTGAGCAGTTCTTC. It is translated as CASSARSRAGTEQFF.

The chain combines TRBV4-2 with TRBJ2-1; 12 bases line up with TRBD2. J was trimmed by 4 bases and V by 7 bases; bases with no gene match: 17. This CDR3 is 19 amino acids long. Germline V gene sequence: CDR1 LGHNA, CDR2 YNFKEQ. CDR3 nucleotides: TGTGCCAGCACCAACGGTGGGGCTAGCGGGGGGGCCGCGTACAATGAGCAGTTCTTC. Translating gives CASTNGGASGGAAYNEQFF.

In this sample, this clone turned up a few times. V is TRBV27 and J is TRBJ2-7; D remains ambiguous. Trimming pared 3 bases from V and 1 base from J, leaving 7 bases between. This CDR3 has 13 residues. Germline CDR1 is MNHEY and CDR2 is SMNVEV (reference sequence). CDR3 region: CASSFLDSYEQYF. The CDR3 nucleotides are TGTGCCAGCAGTTTCCTAGATTCCTACGAGCAGTACTTC.

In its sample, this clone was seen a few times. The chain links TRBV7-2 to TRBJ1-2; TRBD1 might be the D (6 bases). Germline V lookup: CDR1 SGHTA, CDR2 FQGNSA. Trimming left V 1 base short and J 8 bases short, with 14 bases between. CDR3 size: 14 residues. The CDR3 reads CASSLGDRFLGYTF. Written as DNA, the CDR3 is TGTGCCAGCAGCTTAGGAGACAGGTTCCTGGGCTACACCTTC. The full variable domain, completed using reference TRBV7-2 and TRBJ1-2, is GAGVSQSPSNKVTEKGKDVELRCDPISGHTALYWYRQSLGQGLEFLIYFQGNSAPDKSGLPSDRFSAERTGGSVSTLTIQRTQQEDSAVYLCASSLGDRFLGYTFGSGTRLTVV.

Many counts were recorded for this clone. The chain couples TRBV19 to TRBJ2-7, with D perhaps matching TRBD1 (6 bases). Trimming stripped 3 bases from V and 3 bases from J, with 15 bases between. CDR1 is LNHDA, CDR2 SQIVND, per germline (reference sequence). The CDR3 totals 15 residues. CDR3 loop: CASSIGRGRLYEQYF. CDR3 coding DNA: TGTGCCAGTAGTATTGGCAGGGGCCGCCTCTACGAGCAGTACTTC.

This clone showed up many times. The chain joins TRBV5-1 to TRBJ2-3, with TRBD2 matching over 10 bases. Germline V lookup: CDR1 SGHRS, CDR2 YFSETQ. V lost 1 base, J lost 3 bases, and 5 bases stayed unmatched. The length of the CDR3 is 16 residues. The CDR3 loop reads CASSLSPSGGTDTQYF. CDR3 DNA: TGCGCCAGCAGCTTGTCTCCTAGCGGGGGAACAGATACGCAGTATTTT.